This is a list of T cell receptor beta chains from one sample in a study of blood T cell repertoires in COVID-19. Repertoires were generated with immunoSEQ multiplex PCR, while TCRdb's copy carries only in-frame clones and drops some. The sample holds some 700,000 clones, approximately 90% seen once. The sequencing sample was made of peripheral blood. The receptors stem from a woman aged 18-30 years with acute or convalescent COVID-19. The CDR3 runs from the conserved cysteine through the conserved F or W. A D gene is named only where the DNA matches it firmly. The size of a clone is reported for some rows only, either as once, few or many, or as a class for expanded clones.

V gene: TRBV19; D gene: .; J gene: TRBJ1-1; clone size: once; CDR3 DNA: TGTGCCAGTAGGGGACAATCCGGCACTGAAGCTTTCTTT; CDR3 protein: CASRGQSGTEAFF
V gene: TRBV15; D gene: TRBD1; J gene: TRBJ1-2; clone size: once; CDR3 DNA: TGTGCCACCAGCGGCGGGACAGTCTATGGCTACACCTTC; CDR3 protein: CATSGGTVYGYTF
V gene: TRBV10-3; D gene: TRBD1; J gene: TRBJ1-3; clone size: .; CDR3 DNA: TGTGCCATCAGCCGAACTATCCCGGGACAGGTTGACTCTGGAAACACCATATATTTT; CDR3 protein: CAISRTIPGQVDSGNTIYF
V gene: TRBV6-5; D gene: .; J gene: TRBJ1-1; clone size: .; CDR3 DNA: TGTGCCAGCAATACGGGAGCCGGGGGAAGCACTGAAGCTTTCTTT; CDR3 protein: CASNTGAGGSTEAFF
V gene: TRBV29-1; D gene: TRBD1; J gene: TRBJ1-1; clone size: once; CDR3 DNA: TGCAGCGGTGAGACAGGGGACTTTGAAGCTTTCTTT; CDR3 protein: CSGETGDFEAFF
V gene: TRBV4-3; D gene: .; J gene: TRBJ2-7; clone size: .; CDR3 DNA: TGCGCCAGCAGCCAAGGGCCGAACTCCTACGAGCAGTACTTC; CDR3 protein: CASSQGPNSYEQYF
V gene: TRBV28; D gene: .; J gene: TRBJ1-1; clone size: .; CDR3 DNA: TGTGCCAGCAGTTTATTGGAGGGTCCTGAAGCTTTCTTT; CDR3 protein: CASSLLEGPEAFF
V gene: TRBV27; D gene: .; J gene: TRBJ2-4; clone size: .; CDR3 DNA: TGTGCCAGCAGAACAGGGACCTTAGCCAAAAACATTCAGTACTTC; CDR3 protein: CASRTGTLAKNIQYF
V gene: TRBV3-1/TRBV3-2; D gene: TRBD1; J gene: TRBJ1-1; clone size: .; CDR3 DNA: TGTGCCAGCAGCCATAGCACAGGGGGCAACACTGAAGCTTTCTTT; CDR3 protein: CASSHSTGGNTEAFF
V gene: TRBV11-2; D gene: TRBD1; J gene: TRBJ1-4; clone size: .; CDR3 DNA: TGTGCCAGCAGCCGGGACAGGGGGCAGGAAAAACTGTTTTTT; CDR3 protein: CASSRDRGQEKLFF
V gene: TRBV19; D gene: .; J gene: TRBJ1-2; clone size: once; CDR3 DNA: TGTGCCAGCACTCGAGGCAGTTCCTATGGCTACACCTTC; CDR3 protein: CASTRGSSYGYTF